The 22 T cell receptor beta chains listed next were all sequenced from one sample in a study of T cell responses to AZD1222 COVID-19 vaccine. Repertoires were generated with immunoSEQ multiplex PCR, while TCRdb's copy carries only in-frame clones and drops some. The profile shows roughly 150,000 clones, over 70% of them singletons. The specimen was peripheral blood, collected 28 days after the second AZD1222 dose. These TCRs come from an adult who received the AZD1222 COVID-19 vaccine.

The chain links TRBV2 to TRBJ1-3; possibly TRBD1 for D (5 bases). Germline assignment: CDR1 SNHLY and CDR2 FYNNEI. The CDR3 spans 15 residues. The V end was cut by 6 bases, the J end by 0 bases, with 12 bases between. The CDR3, as DNA: TGTGCCAGCAGCGGAGACAGAGGCTCTGGAAACACCATATATTTT. This translates into CASSGDRGSGNTIYF. Combining the CDR3 with reference TRBV2 and TRBJ1-3 gives the whole variable domain EPEVTQTPSHQVTQMGQEVILRCVPISNHLYFYWYRQILGQKVEFLVSFYNNEISEKSEIFDDQFSVERPDGSNFTLKIRSTKLEDSAMYFCASSGDRGSGNTIYFGEGSWLTVV.

V gene TRBV28 combines with J gene TRBJ1-3; perhaps TRBD1 as D (6 bases). Germline V gene data show CDR1 as MDHEN and CDR2 as SYDVKM. V lost 6 bases to trimming and J lost 4 bases, with 16 bases between them. The CDR3 is made up of 15 amino acids. CDR3 DNA sequence: TGTGCCAGCAGAAAAGGGACATTTTCGGGAAACACCATATATTTT. Protein: CASRKGTFSGNTIYF.

The sample holds one count of this clone. This chain uses TRBV7-8 with TRBJ2-5; D is undetermined. The length of the CDR3 is 13 residues. The germline V gene encodes CDR1 SGHVS and CDR2 FQNEAQ. The V end lost 4 bases, the J end lost 5 bases, and 11 bases lay between the germline ends. This chain's CDR3 is CASSSLGLETQYF. The CDR3 nucleotides read TGTGCCAGCAGCTCATTAGGGTTGGAGACCCAGTACTTC.

This clone was seen a handful of times. V gene TRBV30 combines with J gene TRBJ2-1, with 7 bases aligning to TRBD2. Per germline, CDR1 GTSNPN and CDR2 SVGIG (reference sequence). J was trimmed by 6 bases and V by 3 bases; bases with no gene match: 5. CDR3 length equals 13 residues. The CDR3 DNA follows: TGTGCCTGGAGCCGCGGGAGTAGCAATGAGCAGTTCTTC. Amino acid sequence: CAWSRGSSNEQFF.

This clone has just one count. The J gene is TRBJ2-7, the V gene TRBV5-4; D possibly corresponds to TRBD2 (5 bases). The CDR3 is made up of 13 amino acids. The V end lost 0 bases, the J end lost 5 bases, and 9 bases lay between the germline ends. CDR1 and CDR2 (germline): SGHNT, YYREEE (reference sequence). The CDR3 is CASSLAGRDEQYF. The CDR3 DNA sequence: TGTGCCAGCAGCTTGGCCGGGCGGGACGAGCAGTACTTC.

The chain employs TRBV3-1 (or the pseudogene TRBV3-2) and TRBJ2-7, with TRBD2 identical over 9 bases. CDR1 and CDR2 from the germline V gene are LGHDT and YNNKEL (reference sequence). The CDR3 runs to 15 residues. With V trimmed by 4 bases and J by 0 bases, 4 bases remained unmatched. In nucleotides, the CDR3 is TGTGCCAGCAGCCCTCGTAGCGGGGGCTCCTACGAGCAGTACTTC. Translating gives CASSPRSGGSYEQYF.

This clone was counted once. The J gene is TRBJ2-1, the V gene TRBV19; no clear D gene. CDR1 and CDR2 from the germline V gene are LNHDA and SQIVND (reference sequence). Deletions cut 6 bases from V and 8 bases from J, with 14 bases between. The CDR3 runs to 13 residues. The CDR3, as DNA: TGTGCCAGTAGCCTAACCCTAAGCCATGAGCAGTTCTTC. Translation: CASSLTLSHEQFF. Drawing the rest from reference TRBV19 and TRBJ2-1, the complete variable domain is DGGITQSPKYLFRKEGQNVTLSCEQNLNHDAMYWYRQDPGQGLRLIYYSQIVNDFQKGDIAEGYSVSREKKESFPLTVTSAQKNPTAFYLCASSLTLSHEQFFGPGTRLTVL.

As regards this clone: Different DNA sequences within this sample yield the same CDR3. The chain has TRBV7-9 and TRBJ2-7, with D possibly matching TRBD2 (5 bases). With 5 bases removed from V and 3 bases from J, the gap between germline ends came to 8 bases. From germline, CDR1 is SEHNR and CDR2 FQNEAQ (reference sequence). The CDR3 runs 12 residues. The chain's CDR3 is CASSRDYYEQYF. The DNA for the CDR3 is TGTGCCAGCAGCCGTGACTACTACGAGCAGTACTTC.

J is TRBJ1-5 and V is TRBV2; TRBD1 is a possible D gene (5 bases). Per germline, CDR1 SNHLY and CDR2 FYNNEI. The CDR3 has 13 amino acids. Trimming shortened V by 7 bases and J by 6 bases, and 13 bases separated the two germline ends. Here the CDR3 DNA reads TGTGCCAGCAAACGGGGGGTCAGTCAGCCCCAGCATTTT. Its protein is CASKRGVSQPQHF.

This chain joins TRBV28 and TRBJ2-4, with D perhaps TRBD1 (5 bases). Looked up from germline, CDR1 is MDHEN and CDR2 is SYDVKM. Trimming pared 4 bases from V and 6 bases from J, leaving 7 bases between. The CDR3 runs to 12 residues. CDR3 residues: CASSSDTNIQYF. The CDR3 DNA reads as TGTGCCAGCAGTTCGGACACAAACATTCAGTACTTC.

The rearrangement links TRBV15 to TRBJ2-7; D is undetermined. Trimming cost V 2 bases and J 6 bases, with 8 bases left between them. The germline gives CDR1 LNHNV, CDR2 YYDKDF (reference sequence). The CDR3 runs to 12 residues. Here the CDR3 reads CATSRLTGEQYF. The CDR3 region has the DNA TGTGCCACCAGCAGACTTACGGGCGAGCAGTACTTC.

The chain employs TRBV9 and TRBJ2-5; perhaps TRBD1 as D (6 bases). V was pared by 0 bases and J by 3 bases, with 12 bases between. The CDR3 has 15 amino acids. Germline CDR1 and CDR2: SGDLS and YYNGEE. The CDR3 DNA sequence: TGTGCCAGCAGCGTAGTAGGGGGATCTAAAGAGACCCAGTACTTC. Amino acids: CASSVVGGSKETQYF. Using reference TRBV9 and TRBJ2-5 for the parts outside the CDR3, the full variable domain is DSGVTQTPKHLITATGQRVTLRCSPRSGDLSVYWYQQSLDQGLQFLIQYYNGEERAKGNILERFSAQQFPDLHSELNLSSLELGDSALYFCASSVVGGSKETQYFGPGTRLLVL.

The chain couples TRBV18 to TRBJ2-1; D not certain. The V end was cut by 5 bases, the J end by 5 bases, with 10 bases between. The CDR3 is 13 residues long. From germline, CDR1 is KGHSH and CDR2 LQKENI. The CDR3 coding sequence is TGTGCCAGCTCAACTGGATTGAACAATGAGCAGTTCTTC. Amino acids: CASSTGLNNEQFF.

The rearrangement links TRBV28 to TRBJ2-7; 13 bases align to TRBD2. There are 15 residues in the CDR3. V lost 6 bases, J lost 3 bases, and 5 bases stayed unmatched. CDR1 and CDR2 from the germline V gene are MDHEN and SYDVKM. CDR3 loop: CASRAGLAGVYEQYF. The CDR3 nucleotides are TGTGCCAGCAGAGCCGGACTAGCGGGAGTCTACGAGCAGTACTTC.

This chain connects TRBV5-4 to TRBJ2-7; 8 nucleotides match TRBD2. After removal of 4 bases from V and 0 bases from J, the junction contained 3 bases not matched to a gene. CDR1 SGHNT and CDR2 YYREEE come from the germline V gene (reference sequence). The CDR3 spans 14 residues. CDR3 bases: TGTGCCAGCAGCGGGAGCGGGAGCTCCTACGAGCAGTACTTC. Translation gives CASSGSGSSYEQYF.

This clone was detected only once. This sequence joins TRBV18 and TRBJ2-7; D is undetermined. The CDR3 loop spans 14 amino acids. Trimming took off 3 bases at V and 4 bases at J, with 13 bases between the two ends. In germline, CDR1 is KGHSH, CDR2 LQKENI. The CDR3: CASSPGRFPYEQYF. Written as DNA, the CDR3 is TGTGCCAGCTCACCCGGACGGTTCCCTTACGAGCAGTACTTC.

Only a few counts were recorded for this clone. V usage is TRBV7-2 and J usage is TRBJ1-1; no definite D call. Trimming pared 1 base from V and 4 bases from J, leaving 10 bases between. The germline V gene has CDR1 SGHTA and CDR2 FQGNSA. The CDR3 is made up of 14 amino acids. CDR3 bases: TGTGCCAGCAGCTTAGTCGGGTTGGGCACTGAAGCTTTCTTT. It specifies CASSLVGLGTEAFF.

The V and J genes are TRBV4-1 and TRBJ2-4; maybe TRBD1 (5 bases). V gave up 4 bases and J gave up 0 bases, with 10 bases separating them. The CDR3 sequence is 15 residues long. CDR1 and CDR2 (germline): MGHRA, YSYEKL. The CDR3 loop is CASSPSQGAKNIQYF. The CDR3 nucleotides read TGCGCCAGCAGCCCCTCGCAGGGAGCCAAAAACATTCAGTACTTC.

J is TRBJ1-2 and V is TRBV3-1 (or the pseudogene TRBV3-2); D may be TRBD1 (6 bases). Germline lookup yields CDR1 LGHDT and CDR2 YNNKEL (reference sequence). Deletions cut 4 bases from V and 6 bases from J, with 12 bases between. The CDR3 consists of 13 residues. CDR3 sequence reads: CASSPGAGNGYTF. DNA for the CDR3: TGTGCCAGCAGCCCGGGGGCAGGGAATGGCTACACCTTC.

This sequence joins TRBV19 and TRBJ1-2; 7 bases agree with TRBD1. In germline, CDR1 is LNHDA, CDR2 SQIVND (reference sequence). V gave up 6 bases and J gave up 4 bases; unmatched junction bases: 5. The CDR3 runs to 13 residues. CDR3 nucleotide sequence: TGTGCCAGTAGGGTACACAGGGGCTATGGCTACACCTTC. Protein: CASRVHRGYGYTF. Variable domain in full (rest from reference TRBV19 and TRBJ1-2): DGGITQSPKYLFRKEGQNVTLSCEQNLNHDAMYWYRQDPGQGLRLIYYSQIVNDFQKGDIAEGYSVSREKKESFPLTVTSAQKNPTAFYLCASRVHRGYGYTFGSGTRLTVV.

The DNA of the CDR3 is TGTGCCAGCAGCTTAGCGGGAGTCACAGATACGCAGTATTTT. As protein: CASSLAGVTDTQYF. V gene TRBV11-1 combines with J gene TRBJ2-3, with D maybe TRBD2 (5 bases). There are 14 residues in the CDR3. V shed 0 bases and J shed 2 bases, with 6 bases lying between them. In germline, CDR1 is SGHAT, CDR2 FQDESV (reference sequence).

This clone was seen only once. This chain joins TRBV21-1 and TRBJ2-1. TRBV21-1 is reported as a pseudogene. The CDR3 extends over 20 amino acids. CDR3 DNA: TGTGCCAGCAGCTCAAACCCCCGTCGACAGCGGAAGAGCTCCTACAATGAGCAGTTCTTC. As protein: CASSSNPRRQRKSSYNEQFF.